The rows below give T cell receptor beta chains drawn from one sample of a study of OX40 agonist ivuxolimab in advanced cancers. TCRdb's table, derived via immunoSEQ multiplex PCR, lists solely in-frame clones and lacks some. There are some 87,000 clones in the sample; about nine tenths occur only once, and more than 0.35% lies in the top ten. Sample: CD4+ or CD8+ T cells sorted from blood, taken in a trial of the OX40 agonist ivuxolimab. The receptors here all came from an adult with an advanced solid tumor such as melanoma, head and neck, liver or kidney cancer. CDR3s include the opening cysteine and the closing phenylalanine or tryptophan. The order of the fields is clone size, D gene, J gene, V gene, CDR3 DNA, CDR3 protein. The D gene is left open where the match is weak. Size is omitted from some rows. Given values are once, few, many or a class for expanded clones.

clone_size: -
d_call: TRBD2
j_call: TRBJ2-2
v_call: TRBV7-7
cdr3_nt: TGTGCCAGCAGCTCCCACACTAGCGGGGTCCTCAACACCGGGGAGCTGTTTTTT
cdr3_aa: CASSSHTSGVLNTGELFF

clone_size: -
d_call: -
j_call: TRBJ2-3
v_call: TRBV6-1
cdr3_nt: TGTGCCAGCAGTGATCCCACAGATACGCAGTATTTT
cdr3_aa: CASSDPTDTQYF

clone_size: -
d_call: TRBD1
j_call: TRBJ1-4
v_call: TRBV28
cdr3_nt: TGTGCCAGCAGTCAGTTCGCAGGGGGGGGTGAAAAACTGTTTTTT
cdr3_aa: CASSQFAGGGEKLFF

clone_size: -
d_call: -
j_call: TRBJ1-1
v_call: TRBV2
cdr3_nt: TGTGCCAGCAGTGAATGGGTAGCAGGGAACACTGAAGCTTTCTTT
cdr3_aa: CASSEWVAGNTEAFF

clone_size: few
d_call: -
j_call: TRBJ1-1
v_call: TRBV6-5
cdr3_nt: TGTGCCAGCAGTTCCCAGTCGGGCACTGAAGCTTTCTTT
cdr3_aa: CASSSQSGTEAFF

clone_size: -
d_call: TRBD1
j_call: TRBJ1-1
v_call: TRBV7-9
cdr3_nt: TGTGCCAGCAGCCGCATCTTTCAGACAGGGCCCACTGAAGCTTTCTTT
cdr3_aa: CASSRIFQTGPTEAFF

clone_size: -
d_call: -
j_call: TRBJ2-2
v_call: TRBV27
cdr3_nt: TGTGCCAGCAGTAATTGGAACACCGGGGAGCTGTTTTTT
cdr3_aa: CASSNWNTGELFF

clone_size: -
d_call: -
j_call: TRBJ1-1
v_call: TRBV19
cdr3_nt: TGTGCCAGTCTGCAGGGGAGGGCTGAAGCTTTCTTT
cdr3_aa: CASLQGRAEAFF

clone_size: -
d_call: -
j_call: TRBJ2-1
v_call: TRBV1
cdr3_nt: TGCACCAGCAGCCAAAAGACGGCATACAATGAGCAGTTCTTC
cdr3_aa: CTSSQKTAYNEQFF

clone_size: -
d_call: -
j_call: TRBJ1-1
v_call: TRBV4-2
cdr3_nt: TGTGCCAGCAGCCAAGGACGGAACAGGGATGGTGAAGCTTTCTTT
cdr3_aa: CASSQGRNRDGEAFF

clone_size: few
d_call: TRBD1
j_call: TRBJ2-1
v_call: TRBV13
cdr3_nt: TGTGCCAGCAGTTCAGGGGGCGCGAAACCCTACAATGAGCAGTTCTTC
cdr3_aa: CASSSGGAKPYNEQFF

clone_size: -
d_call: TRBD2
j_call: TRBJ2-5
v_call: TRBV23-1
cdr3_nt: TGCGCCAGCATCGGGGGGGTTGAACTGACCCAGTACTTC
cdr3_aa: CASIGGVELTQYF

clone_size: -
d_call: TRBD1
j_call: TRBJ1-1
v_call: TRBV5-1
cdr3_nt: TGCGCCAGCAGCGACCAGGGGGCGAACACTGAAGCTTTCTTT
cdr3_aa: CASSDQGANTEAFF

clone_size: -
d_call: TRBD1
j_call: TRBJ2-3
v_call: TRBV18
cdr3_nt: TGTGCCAGCTCACCCCTTGGACAGGGTGGAACAGATACGCAGTATTTT
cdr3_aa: CASSPLGQGGTDTQYF

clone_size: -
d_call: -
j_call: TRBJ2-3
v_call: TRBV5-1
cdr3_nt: TGCGCCAGCAGCTTGGAGGGTCGGGTCCTTGTCGATACGCAGTATTTT
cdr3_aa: CASSLEGRVLVDTQYF

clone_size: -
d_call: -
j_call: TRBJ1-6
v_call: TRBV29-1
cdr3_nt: TGCAGCGCTTCGACAGGTCTAGATTCACCCCTCCACTTT
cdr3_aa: CSASTGLDSPLHF

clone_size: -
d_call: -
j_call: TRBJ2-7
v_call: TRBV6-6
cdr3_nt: TGTGCCAGCAGTTACATGGAGTACTACGAGCAGTACTTC
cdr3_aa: CASSYMEYYEQYF

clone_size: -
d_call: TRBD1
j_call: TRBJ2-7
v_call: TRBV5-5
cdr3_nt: TGTGCCAGCAGCAAACCCGACAGGGTCTACGAGCAGTACTTC
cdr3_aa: CASSKPDRVYEQYF

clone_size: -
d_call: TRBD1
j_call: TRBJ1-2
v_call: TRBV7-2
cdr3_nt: TGTGCCAGCAGCGAGGGCCAGGGGGTAGGGTATGGCTACACCTTC
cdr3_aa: CASSEGQGVGYGYTF

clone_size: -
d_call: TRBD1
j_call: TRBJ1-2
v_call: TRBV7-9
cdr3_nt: TGTGCCAGCAGCCCCCAGGGGGATCCTAACTATGGCTACACCTTC
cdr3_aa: CASSPQGDPNYGYTF

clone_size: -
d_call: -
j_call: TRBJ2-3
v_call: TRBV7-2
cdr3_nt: TGTGCCAGCAGCTTAGGGCCTAGCATTAGCACAGATACGCAGTATTTT
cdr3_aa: CASSLGPSISTDTQYF

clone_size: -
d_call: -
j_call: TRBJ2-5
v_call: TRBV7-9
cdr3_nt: TGTGCCAGCAGCCTAGGAGGGAGCTGGGAGACCCAGTACTTC
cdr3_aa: CASSLGGSWETQYF

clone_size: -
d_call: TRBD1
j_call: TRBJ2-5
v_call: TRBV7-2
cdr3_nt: TGTGCCAGCGGCGGCAGGGGGATAAAAGAGACCCAGTACTTC
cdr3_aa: CASGGRGIKETQYF

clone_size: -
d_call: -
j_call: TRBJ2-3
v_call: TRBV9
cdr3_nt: TGTGCCAGCAGCGTAGTAGGATTCTCTAGCACAGATACGCAGTATTTT
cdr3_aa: CASSVVGFSSTDTQYF

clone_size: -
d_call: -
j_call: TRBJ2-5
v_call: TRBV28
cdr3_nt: TGTGCCAGCAGCCAACCCCCCTCAAAGACCCAGTACTTC
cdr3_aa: CASSQPPSKTQYF

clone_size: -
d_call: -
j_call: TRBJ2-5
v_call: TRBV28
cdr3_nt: TGTGCCACCACCAGGGGAAAGACCCAGTACTTC
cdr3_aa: CATTRGKTQYF

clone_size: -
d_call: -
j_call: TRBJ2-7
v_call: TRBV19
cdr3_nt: TGTGCCAGTAGTGTGAGGGGAGCCTACGAGCAGTACTTC
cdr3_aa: CASSVRGAYEQYF

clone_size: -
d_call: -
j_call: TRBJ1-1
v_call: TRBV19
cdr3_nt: TGTGCCAGTACCGTGTGGACAGTCATTAGTACTGAAGCTTTCTTT
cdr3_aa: CASTVWTVISTEAFF

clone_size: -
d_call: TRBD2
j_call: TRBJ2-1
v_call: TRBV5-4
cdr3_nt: TGTGCCAGCAGCTTACTAGCGGGACTATTCAATGAGCAGTTCTTC
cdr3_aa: CASSLLAGLFNEQFF

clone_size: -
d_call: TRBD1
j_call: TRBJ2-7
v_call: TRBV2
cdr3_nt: TGTGCCGGGGGAACAGGGGCGAGCTACGAGCAGTACTTC
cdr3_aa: CAGGTGASYEQYF

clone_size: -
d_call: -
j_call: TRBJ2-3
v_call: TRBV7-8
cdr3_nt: TGTGCCAGCAGCCTTCGGGATACAGGTTCAGATACGCAGTATTTT
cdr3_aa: CASSLRDTGSDTQYF

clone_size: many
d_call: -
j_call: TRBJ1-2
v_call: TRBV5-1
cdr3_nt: TGCGCCAGCAGCTTGGTTCGGGGGGCCTATGGCTACACCTTC
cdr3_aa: CASSLVRGAYGYTF

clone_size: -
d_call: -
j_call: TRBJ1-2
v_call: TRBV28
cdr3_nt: TGTGCCAGCAGTTTATCAAACCCAGGGGGCTACACCTTC
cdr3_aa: CASSLSNPGGYTF

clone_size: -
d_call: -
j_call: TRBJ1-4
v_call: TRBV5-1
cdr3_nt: TGCGCCAGCAGGCCCCGCGGGAATGAAGGGGAAAAACTGTTTTTT
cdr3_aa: CASRPRGNEGEKLFF

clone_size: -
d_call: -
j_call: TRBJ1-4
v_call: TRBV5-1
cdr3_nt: TGCGCCAGCAGCTCCAGGGGAACTAATGAAAAACTGTTTTTT
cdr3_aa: CASSSRGTNEKLFF